This T cell receptor (beta chain) originates from a study of CD8 T cells in Susac syndrome. The RNA, 0.5 to 1 ug, was put through reverse transcription using random hexamers. MiXCR, run by TCRdb on the immunoSEQ multiplex PCR reads, gives a single entry per CDR3 protein. This sample has fewer than 350,000 distinct CDR3 sequences, with around 85% found just once. Trimming pared 2 bases from V and 5 bases from J, leaving 12 bases between. The V gene's germline CDR1 is SQVTM and CDR2 ANQGSEA. The CDR3 is made up of 13 amino acids. From blood CD8+ and CD4+ T cells, the TCR beta chain was sequenced. The patients who served as multiple sclerosis controls were treatment-naive and had stable or active relapsing-remitting disease that fulfilled the revised McDonald criteria.

The source material was CD8+ T cells from PBMCs. The receptor comes from a human donor with multiple sclerosis. This chain links TRBV29-1 with TRBJ1-1; no definite D call. CDR3 nucleotides: TGCAGCGTTGAATTGGGTCGTCGGACTGAAGCTTTCTTT. Amino acids: CSVELGRRTEAFF.